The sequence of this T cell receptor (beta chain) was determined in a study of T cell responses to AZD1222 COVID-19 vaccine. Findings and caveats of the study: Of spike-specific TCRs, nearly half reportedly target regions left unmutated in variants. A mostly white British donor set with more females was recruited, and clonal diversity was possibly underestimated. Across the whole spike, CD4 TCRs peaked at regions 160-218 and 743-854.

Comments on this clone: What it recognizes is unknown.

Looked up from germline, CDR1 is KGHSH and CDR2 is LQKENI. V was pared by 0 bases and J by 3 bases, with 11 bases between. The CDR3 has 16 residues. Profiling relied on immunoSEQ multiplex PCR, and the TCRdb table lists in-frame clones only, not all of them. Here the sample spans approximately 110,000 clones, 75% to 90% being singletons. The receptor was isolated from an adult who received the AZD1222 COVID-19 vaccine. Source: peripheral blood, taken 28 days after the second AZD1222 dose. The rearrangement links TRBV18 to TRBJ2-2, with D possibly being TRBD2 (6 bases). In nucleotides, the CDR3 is TGTGCCAGCTCACCACCGGGAGGTAGGGACACCGGGGAGCTGTTTTTT. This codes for CASSPPGGRDTGELFF.